Sequencing of this TCR beta chain was carried out in a study of Graves' ophthalmopathy and Graves' hyperthyroidism. About the research overall: Pretreatment peripheral blood was obtained at initial diagnosis.

All donors with ophthalmopathy were recorded as having moderate-to-severe activity, CAS ≥3, NOSPECS ≥4 and a duration under 3 months. Transcripts of RNA were the source for amplifying TCR beta CDR3 regions. HTBI primers were employed in first-round RT-PCR, then a second-round multiplex PCR followed. MiXCR, run by TCRdb on the multiplex PCR reads, gives a single entry per CDR3 protein. The table records 600,000 to 950,000 distinct CDR3 sequences, around 40% of them present only once. This CDR3 is built from 15 residues. The ends lost 5 bases at V and 7 bases at J; junction bases unmatched: 9. From germline, CDR1 is SNHLY and CDR2 FYNNEI.

Material: peripheral blood. This TCR derives from an adult man with Graves' ophthalmopathy. The J gene is TRBJ1-1, the V gene TRBV2; 11 bases fit TRBD1. The CDR3 DNA sequence: TGTGCCAGCAGTCAAATCGGACAGGGGGCCGGTGAAGCTTTCTTT. Protein product: CASSQIGQGAGEAFF.